This T cell receptor beta chain emerged from a study of preoperative IRX-2 immunotherapy in early breast cancer. Treatment of the sample: preoperative locoregional IRX-2 cytokine immunotherapy. This phase Ib study tested locoregional IRX-2 cytokine immunotherapy given before surgery. This CDR3 contains 18 residues. Per germline, CDR1 MDHEN and CDR2 SYDVKM. The trim removed 1 base at V and 5 bases at J, leaving 13 bases unmatched. The data were produced by immunoSEQ multiplex PCR, yet TCRdb's version contains in-frame clones alone and is incomplete. The sample contains some 25,000 clones, 75% to 90% of which appear only once.

The V gene is TRBV28, the J gene TRBJ1-1; 10 bases are a match to TRBD1. The specimen comprised tumor tissue, sampled after IRX-2 immunotherapy. This sequence originates from a human donor with breast cancer. Here the CDR3 reads CASSLFNPGTGEETEAFF. CDR3 nucleotides: TGTGCCAGCAGTTTATTTAACCCCGGGACAGGGGAAGAGACTGAAGCTTTCTTT. Full variable domain (rest looked up from reference TRBV28 and TRBJ1-1): DVKVTQSSRYLVKRTGEKVFLECVQDMDHENMFWYRQDPGLGLRLIYFSYDVKMKEKGDIPEGYSVSREKKERFSLILESASTNQTSMYLCASSLFNPGTGEETEAFFGQGTRLTVV.